The rows below give T cell receptor beta chains drawn from one sample of a study of CD8+ T cells in alopecia areata. TCRdb's table, derived via immunoSEQ multiplex PCR, lists solely in-frame clones and lacks some. Found here are about 120,000 clones, 55% to 70% of them singletons; the top ten hold around 2.7%. Sequencing was carried out using CD4+ T cells sorted from blood. The receptors originated from a human donor in good health. CDR3s include the opening cysteine and the closing phenylalanine or tryptophan. A D gene is named only where the DNA matches it firmly. Clone size is given for some rows only: seen once, a few or many times, or a class if the clone is expanded.

clone_size	d_call	v_call	j_call	cdr3_aa	cdr3_nt
few	.	TRBV10-2	TRBJ2-7	CASSGSGRSEQYF	TGCGCCAGCAGTGGTTCTGGCAGGAGCGAGCAGTACTTC
.	.	TRBV7-9	TRBJ2-1	CASSADLLTEQFF	TGTGCCAGCAGCGCAGACCTTCTAACTGAGCAGTTCTTC
.	.	TRBV29-1	TRBJ2-5	CSVLPGTIQETQYF	TGCAGCGTTCTTCCCGGGACAATACAAGAGACCCAGTACTTC
.	TRBD2	TRBV5-4	TRBJ2-3	CASSPRPGTSSDTQYF	TGTGCCAGCAGCCCGCGGCCCGGGACTAGCTCAGATACGCAGTATTTT
.	.	TRBV5-1	TRBJ1-1	CASSLIVNTEAFF	TGCGCCAGCAGCTTGATCGTGAACACTGAAGCTTTCTTT
.	.	TRBV30	TRBJ2-1	CAVGGGRLDNEQFF	TGTGCGGTAGGAGGGGGCAGGTTGGACAATGAGCAGTTCTTC
.	.	TRBV4-2	TRBJ1-2	CASSHWGTGYTF	TGTGCCAGCAGCCACTGGGGAACAGGGTATACCTTC
.	.	TRBV5-1	TRBJ1-2	CASSLEAPDGYTF	TGCGCCAGCAGCTTGGAGGCCCCCGACGGCTACACCTTC
.	.	TRBV7-9	TRBJ1-1	CASLGVVNTEAFF	TGTGCCAGCCTCGGGGTCGTGAACACTGAAGCTTTCTTT
.	TRBD1	TRBV4-1	TRBJ2-5	CASSQRTGAETQYF	TGCGCCAGCAGCCAACGGACAGGGGCCGAGACCCAGTACTTC
.	TRBD1	TRBV19	TRBJ2-2	CASSTRTGANTGELFF	TGTGCCAGTAGTACTCGGACAGGCGCGAACACCGGGGAGCTGTTTTTT
few	TRBD1	TRBV4-1	TRBJ1-5	CASSQGGQGYNQPQHF	TGCGCCAGCAGCCAAGGGGGACAGGGGTACAATCAGCCCCAGCATTTT
few	.	TRBV10-3	TRBJ2-2	CAISEYAATGELFF	TGTGCCATCAGTGAGTATGCGGCCACCGGGGAGCTGTTTTTT
.	.	TRBV15	TRBJ1-2	CATSRDKSNYGYTF	TGTGCCACCAGCAGGGACAAATCCAACTATGGCTACACCTTC
.	.	TRBV30	TRBJ2-3	CAWTPSSMGDTQYF	TGTGCCTGGACCCCTAGCAGCATGGGGGATACGCAGTATTTT
.	.	TRBV2	TRBJ1-5	CASSERVIQPQHF	TGTGCCAGCAGTGAACGGGTGATCCAGCCCCAGCATTTT
.	.	TRBV7-9	TRBJ2-4	CASSGKDSGQNIQYF	TGTGCCAGCAGCGGAAAGGACTCCGGCCAAAACATTCAGTACTTC
.	TRBD1	TRBV5-6	TRBJ1-2	CASSFGTAPNYGYTF	TGTGCCAGCAGCTTCGGGACAGCCCCTAACTATGGCTACACCTTC
.	.	TRBV21-1	TRBJ2-6	CASTYHPGANVLTF	TGTGCCAGCACCTACCATCCGGGGGCCAACGTCCTGACTTTC
few	.	TRBV5-6	TRBJ1-2	CASSLRDKAYGYTF	TGTGCCAGCAGCTTGCGGGACAAAGCCTATGGCTACACCTTC
.	.	TRBV4-1	TRBJ1-6	CASSQDPGYNSPLHF	TGCGCCAGCAGCCAAGATCCCGGGTATAATTCACCCCTCCACTTT
.	.	TRBV4-1	TRBJ1-1	CASSPRTDPPEAFF	TGCGCCAGCAGCCCCCGGACAGATCCTCCTGAAGCTTTCTTT
.	TRBD1	TRBV4-1	TRBJ2-7	CASSQDTQGAREQYF	TGCGCCAGCAGCCAAGATACACAGGGGGCGAGAGAGCAGTACTTC
.	.	TRBV28	TRBJ2-5	CASSLGLPETQYF	TGTGCCAGCAGCCTCGGACTACCGGAGACCCAGTACTTC
.	.	TRBV27	TRBJ1-1	CASSFLSGEEAFF	TGTGCCAGCAGTTTTCTGTCCGGTGAAGAAGCTTTCTTT
.	.	TRBV2	TRBJ2-4	CASAQGLNIQYF	TGTGCCTCTGCCCAGGGACTAAACATTCAGTACTTC
.	TRBD1	TRBV5-6	TRBJ2-5	CASSLAKAAGGETQYF	TGTGCCAGCAGCTTGGCCAAGGCGGCAGGGGGAGAGACCCAGTACTTC
.	.	TRBV30	TRBJ2-6	CAWSVLSGANVLTF	TGTGCCTGGAGTGTTCTCTCTGGGGCCAACGTCCTGACTTTC
.	.	TRBV6-5	TRBJ1-1	CASSQSGSENTEAFF	TGTGCCAGCAGTCAGTCCGGCAGCGAGAACACTGAAGCTTTCTTT
few	.	TRBV29-1	TRBJ1-1	CSVEHRVNTEAFF	TGCAGCGTTGAACACAGGGTTAACACTGAAGCTTTCTTT
.	TRBD2	TRBV7-7	TRBJ2-5	CASSPSGNQETQYF	TGTGCCAGCTCCCCAAGCGGGAACCAAGAGACCCAGTACTTC
few	TRBD1	TRBV29-1	TRBJ2-7	CSVERAGTGGVEQYF	TGCAGCGTTGAGCGGGCCGGGACAGGGGGCGTCGAGCAGTACTTC
.	.	TRBV29-1	TRBJ2-5	CSTAGRGGETQYF	TGCAGCACCGCCGGCAGGGGAGGGGAGACCCAGTACTTC
.	.	TRBV5-6	TRBJ1-6	CASSFRRDSPLHF	TGTGCCAGCAGCTTCAGACGGGATTCACCCCTCCACTTT
.	.	TRBV29-1	TRBJ2-1	CSVERAGSHNEQFF	TGCAGCGTTGAACGGGCAGGGAGCCACAATGAGCAGTTCTTC
.	.	TRBV2	TRBJ2-3	CASREGGPTDTQYF	TGTGCCAGCAGAGAGGGCGGGCCGACAGATACGCAGTATTTT
.	TRBD1	TRBV4-1	TRBJ1-2	CASSQTGTGAYGYTF	TGCGCCAGCAGCCAAACCGGGACAGGGGCCTATGGCTACACCTTC
.	.	TRBV30	TRBJ1-1	CASDGDRPIAFF	TGTGCCTCTGACGGGGACCGACCGATAGCTTTCTTT
once	.	TRBV19	TRBJ2-5	CASSIDRVETQYF	TGTGCCAGTAGTATAGATCGGGTCGAGACCCAGTACTTC
.	.	TRBV5-1	TRBJ2-3	CASSGGLSTDTQYF	TGCGCCAGCAGCGGGGGGCTTAGCACAGATACGCAGTATTTT
few	.	TRBV7-2	TRBJ2-3	CASSWPWGNPGDTQYF	TGTGCCAGCAGCTGGCCCTGGGGGAATCCGGGGGATACGCAGTATTTT
few	.	TRBV29-1	TRBJ2-7	CSVGDVYEQYF	TGCAGCGTTGGGGATGTGTACGAGCAGTACTTC
medium-sized	TRBD1	TRBV2	TRBJ2-5	CASTGDRGPGETQYF	TGTGCCAGCACGGGGGACAGGGGGCCAGGAGAGACCCAGTACTTC
.	.	TRBV5-4	TRBJ1-1	CASSLERATEAFF	TGTGCCAGCAGCTTGGAACGGGCAACTGAAGCTTTCTTT
.	.	TRBV5-1	TRBJ1-1	CASSLLVNTEAFF	TGCGCCAGCAGCTTACTGGTCAACACTGAAGCTTTCTTT
.	TRBD1	TRBV9	TRBJ1-2	CASSGKQGARNYGYTF	TGTGCCAGCAGCGGGAAACAGGGGGCGAGGAACTATGGCTACACCTTC
.	TRBD1	TRBV28	TRBJ1-2	CASTPGGTYGGYTF	TGTGCCAGCACTCCAGGGGGGACGTATGGCGGCTACACCTTC
.	TRBD1	TRBV10-3	TRBJ2-1	CAISDQGQGRDEQFF	TGTGCCATCAGTGACCAGGGACAGGGGAGAGATGAGCAGTTCTTC
few	.	TRBV29-1	TRBJ2-7	CSVGDQVLSYEQYF	TGCAGCGTGGGGGACCAGGTGCTCTCCTACGAGCAGTACTTC
.	.	TRBV5-1	TRBJ2-3	CASSLDSTDTQYF	TGCGCCAGCAGCTTGGACAGCACAGATACGCAGTATTTT
.	TRBD2	TRBV4-1	TRBJ2-5	CASSLRTSGGQETQYF	TGCGCCAGCAGCCTACGGACTAGCGGGGGCCAAGAGACCCAGTACTTC
.	.	TRBV5-6	TRBJ2-7	CASSPGSFYEQYF	TGTGCCAGCAGCCCGGGATCCTTCTACGAGCAGTACTTC
.	.	TRBV30	TRBJ2-3	CAWSDRVADTQYF	TGTGCCTGGAGTGACCGGGTCGCAGATACGCAGTATTTT
.	.	TRBV29-1	TRBJ1-2	CSVGAENYGYTF	TGCAGCGTTGGGGCAGAAAACTATGGCTACACCTTC
few	.	TRBV28	TRBJ1-2	CASSLNGYTF	TGTGCCAGCAGTTTGAATGGCTACACCTTC
.	TRBD2	TRBV2	TRBJ2-3	CASRHERGRTDTQYF	TGTGCCAGCAGACACGAGCGGGGCCGCACAGATACGCAGTATTTT
few	.	TRBV7-4	TRBJ2-2	CASSPLWELFF	TGTGCCAGCAGCCCGCTATGGGAGCTGTTTTTT
.	.	TRBV7-2	TRBJ2-6	CASSLRSSGANVLTF	TGTGCCAGCAGCTTACGGAGCTCTGGGGCCAACGTCCTGACTTTC
.	.	TRBV7-2	TRBJ1-5	CASSFPNQPQHF	TGTGCCAGCAGCTTTCCAAATCAGCCCCAGCATTTT
few	.	TRBV19	TRBJ2-7	CASSISWASSYEQYF	TGTGCCAGTAGTATCTCCTGGGCCTCCTCGTACGAGCAGTACTTC